The 2 T cell receptor beta chains below come from one sample, sequenced in a study of tumor-infiltrating lymphocytes in primary liver carcinoma (dated by TCRdb to about 2017). Blood RNA was extracted from unsorted whole blood with TRIzol reagent; germline DNA came from the DNeasy Blood & Tissue kit. Sequenced using an Illumina HiSeq 2500. A constant-region primer and ProtoScript II reverse transcriptase were used to reverse-transcribe TCRbeta-specific cDNA from approximately 550 ng total RNA. Construction of the TCRbeta libraries relied on three nested rounds of multiplex PCR, following a slightly modified ARM-PCR procedure. Multiplex TRBV1-TRBV30 forward primers and a Cbeta reverse primer were used in the first two PCR rounds, each of which was run for 10 to 11 cycles. TCRdb reworked the public reads: Q25 trimming with fastp, MiXCR clone assembly, productive beta chains retained. Rows merge per CDR3 protein into single entries with the most common DNA and genes. This sample lists hundreds of thousands of distinct CDR3 sequences; 45% to 70% were detected once. The ten top clones hold over 15% of the sample.

The sequenced sample consisted of peripheral blood. The receptors stem from a woman in her 30s with primary liver carcinoma and hepatitis B virus infection.

Of note for this clonotype: A single base separates this from a much larger clone, so it may be a read error. This sequence joins TRBV29-1 and TRBJ2-1; D is ambiguous. CDR3 length: 13 residues. The germline gives CDR1 SQVTM, CDR2 ANQGSEA. In DNA form, the CDR3 reads TGCAGCGTCCATAGGGTTTCCTACAATGTGCAGTTCTTC. Translation: CSVHRVSYNVQFF.

This clonotype was detected only a few times. The chain links TRBV7-8 to TRBJ2-3; possible D gene TRBD1, 6 bases. CDR3 length equals 15 residues. V was clipped by 5 bases and J by 7 bases, with 19 bases between them. Germline V gene lookup returns CDR1 SGHVS and CDR2 FQNEAQ. The CDR3 DNA sequence: TGTGCCAGCAGCCCCAACAGGGACCCGTCCAATACGCAGTATTTT. Translation gives CASSPNRDPSNTQYF.